This is a list of T cell receptor beta chains from one sample in a study of technical replicates of blood from several donors. Data came from immunoSEQ multiplex PCR; TCRdb stores just in-frame clones and leaves some out. This sample has under 90,000 clones; 92% occur once, and the top ten carry over 0.2%. Input material: T cells isolated from PBMCs. Receptors originate from a human donor in good health. Each CDR3 is given with its conserved first and last residue. D genes are given only for firm matches. Only some rows state a clone size, as once, few, many or a class for expanded clones.

len	j_gene	abundance	d_gene	v_gene	CDR3aa	CDR3nt
12	TRBJ1-1	-	-	TRBV2	CASTPDNTEAFF	TGTGCCAGCACCCCAGATAACACTGAAGCTTTCTTT
11	TRBJ2-1	-	TRBD1	TRBV4-1	CASSRDSQQFF	TGCGCCAGCAGCCGGGACAGTCAACAGTTCTTC
13	TRBJ1-2	-	-	TRBV19	CATRDTHNYGYTF	TGTGCCACCCGGGACACCCATAACTATGGCTACACCTTC
14	TRBJ1-2	once	-	TRBV4-1	CASSQGPENYGYTF	TGCGCCAGCAGCCAAGGGCCGGAGAACTATGGCTACACCTTC
14	TRBJ2-7	-	TRBD1	TRBV10-2	CASSGTEKVYEQYF	TGCGCCAGCAGCGGGACAGAGAAGGTCTACGAGCAGTACTTC
12	TRBJ2-7	-	TRBD1	TRBV6-1	CASSNRGGEQYF	TGTGCCAGCAGTAACAGGGGTGGCGAGCAGTACTTC
13	TRBJ2-7	-	TRBD2	TRBV5-1	CASSGLAEDEQYF	TGCGCCAGCAGCGGACTAGCGGAGGACGAGCAGTACTTC
13	TRBJ2-7	-	-	TRBV28	CASSLLARAEQYF	TGTGCCAGCAGTTTATTGGCCAGGGCCGAGCAGTACTTC
17	TRBJ2-6	-	TRBD1	TRBV6-1	CASSEAQGAAGANVLTF	TGTGCCAGCAGTGAAGCCCAGGGGGCGGCTGGGGCCAACGTCCTGACTTTC
14	TRBJ2-2	-	-	TRBV6-5	CASSYFLASGELFF	TGTGCCAGCAGTTACTTCCTAGCGTCCGGGGAGCTGTTTTTT
14	TRBJ1-2	-	-	TRBV2	CASSEEGMGNGYTF	TGTGCCAGCAGTGAAGAGGGGATGGGGAATGGCTACACCTTC
17	TRBJ2-6	-	-	TRBV7-9	CASSLRERSSGANVLTF	TGTGCCAGCAGCTTGCGGGAACGCAGCTCTGGGGCCAACGTCCTGACTTTC
15	TRBJ1-2	-	TRBD1	TRBV6-1	CASRPGTGVNYGYTF	TGTGCCAGCAGGCCGGGGACAGGAGTTAACTATGGCTACACCTTC
15	TRBJ2-1	-	-	TRBV11-2	CASSLQTRSGNEQFF	TGTGCCAGCAGCTTACAGACTAGGTCGGGCAATGAGCAGTTCTTC
17	TRBJ2-1	-	TRBD1	TRBV28	CASSLNGQARDYNEQFF	TGTGCCAGCAGTCTAAACGGACAGGCACGCGACTACAATGAGCAGTTCTTC
13	TRBJ1-1	few	-	TRBV29-1	CSVEIRGYTEAFF	TGCAGCGTTGAAATTCGGGGGTACACTGAAGCTTTCTTT
15	TRBJ2-7	-	TRBD1	TRBV27	CASSEGQGVSYEQYF	TGTGCCAGCAGTGAGGGACAGGGGGTTTCCTACGAGCAGTACTTC
14	TRBJ1-5	-	-	TRBV7-8	CASSLDQGRQPQHF	TGTGCCAGCAGCTTAGATCAGGGGCGGCAGCCCCAGCATTTT
14	TRBJ2-5	-	-	TRBV9	CASSGGIWGETQYF	TGTGCCAGCAGTGGGGGGATCTGGGGAGAGACCCAGTACTTC
15	TRBJ2-3	-	TRBD2	TRBV29-1	CSVEGAGVEVDTQYF	TGCAGCGTTGAAGGAGCGGGAGTGGAAGTAGATACGCAGTATTTT
18	TRBJ2-1	-	TRBD1	TRBV29-1	CSVEGQGDKFWNFNEQFF	TGCAGCGTTGAAGGACAGGGGGACAAATTTTGGAATTTCAATGAGCAGTTCTTC
17	TRBJ2-1	-	TRBD2	TRBV4-2	CASSQSGAGGPGDEQFF	TGTGCCAGCAGCCAAAGTGGGGCGGGAGGGCCTGGGGATGAGCAGTTCTTC
15	TRBJ2-1	-	-	TRBV2	CASRILGFDSNEQFF	TGTGCCAGCAGGATCCTAGGATTCGACTCCAATGAGCAGTTCTTC
15	TRBJ2-7	-	TRBD1	TRBV7-2	CASSPRTGGMYEQYF	TGTGCCAGCAGCCCTCGGACAGGGGGCATGTACGAGCAGTACTTC
15	TRBJ2-1	-	TRBD1	TRBV18	CASSPGQVRWNEQFF	TGTGCCAGCTCACCGGGACAGGTTAGATGGAATGAGCAGTTCTTC
11	TRBJ2-7	-	-	TRBV30	CAWSVTYEQYF	TGTGCCTGGAGTGTTACCTACGAGCAGTACTTC
16	TRBJ1-2	-	TRBD1	TRBV2	CASSVETGRANYGYTF	TGTGCCAGCAGTGTAGAGACAGGGAGAGCTAACTATGGCTACACCTTC
15	TRBJ2-1	-	TRBD1	TRBV7-9	CASSSTGTAYNEQFF	TGTGCCAGCAGCTCGACCGGGACAGCATACAATGAGCAGTTCTTC
15	TRBJ2-1	-	TRBD2	TRBV19	CASSSGLAGGEEQFF	TGTGCCAGTAGTTCGGGACTAGCGGGAGGGGAGGAGCAGTTCTTC
14	TRBJ1-5	-	TRBD1	TRBV9	CASSTGVGNQPQHF	TGTGCCAGTTCTACAGGGGTTGGAAATCAGCCCCAGCATTTT
16	TRBJ1-5	-	-	TRBV2	CASSEVGPSEDQPQHF	TGTGCCAGCAGTGAGGTGGGGCCCTCCGAGGATCAGCCCCAGCATTTT
13	TRBJ2-3	-	-	TRBV6-1	CASTLDRPDTQYF	TGTGCCAGCACCCTGGACAGACCAGATACGCAGTATTTT